This TCR beta chain was retrieved from a study of cytomegalovirus exposure and HLA in healthy donors. Study-wide results and caveats: Cytomegalovirus association was assigned to about 150 TCR beta chains. Common viral pathogens (according to a later analysis) appeared linked to several of the most significant clusters. CMV serostatus was the only immune exposure information that was available.

This clone was seen a few times. Its specificity is unknown. In germline, CDR1 is WSHSY, CDR2 SAAADI. V gave up 3 bases and J gave up 3 bases, with 13 bases separating them. CDR3 size: 15 residues. PCR used 60 Vbeta primers and 13 Jbeta primers. Method: immunoSEQ multiplex PCR; TCRdb's copy keeps in-frame clones and lacks some. The table includes some 150,000 clones, approximately 79% detected once. The source is a male donor in good health and CMV-seronegative. The sample was PBMCs. The rearrangement joins TRBV10-2 to TRBJ2-3; a possible D gene is TRBD1 (7 bases). CDR3 in amino acids: CASSEAGGRTDTQYF. The CDR3 DNA follows: TGCGCCAGCAGTGAAGCAGGGGGGAGAACAGATACGCAGTATTTT.